This T cell receptor beta chain stems from a study of blood T cell repertoires in COVID-19. Study-wide context: Sample material is recorded as cDNA or gDNA derived from T cells, B-cell-depleted T cells, or PBMCs.

TCRdb's copy holds only in-frame clones and misses some; the assay was immunoSEQ multiplex PCR. The sample includes some 130,000 clones, approximately 90% of them seen just once. Comment on this clone: Its ends do not fully match the called genes, so a read error is possible.

Germline assignment: CDR1 KGHSH and CDR2 LQKENI. This CDR3 region has 18 residues. The cohort comprised adults aged about 18 to 90 years residing in about two dozen US areas. Clinical history as reported by participants underpinned cohort assignment. The V gene is TRBV18, the J gene TRBJ1-4; TRBD1 matches at 7 bases. The source of this sequence is a middle-aged man who had recovered from COVID-19. The sequenced sample consisted of PBMCs or T cells enriched from blood (not recorded which). The CDR3 DNA follows: TGTGCCAGCTCAGCACCGGACAGGTCTCTCCCAACTAATGAAAAACTGTTTTTT. Translation gives CASSAPDRSLPTNEKLFF.